This T cell receptor (beta chain) was documented in a study of blood T cells in healthy people across ages (dated by TCRdb to between 2015 and 2017). Some background on the complete study: In model experiments, roughly one uniquely barcoded TCR beta cDNA molecule per two T cells was captured by template switching. Donors of different ages were randomly distributed across sequencing lanes to avoid experimental bias. Donors were grouped into four age groups: young (average about 15 years), middle-aged (approximately 41), aged (roughly 62) and long-lived (just over 80). To track age-related changes in TCR beta repertoire diversity, the study relied on deep sequencing normalized with unique cDNA molecular identifiers. Using the same blood draw, the study looked at two additional independent replicas of 1 million unique cDNA reads for two donors, one aged 18 to 30 and the other aged 80 or older. Results and caveats for the whole study, not just this receptor: Because the CMV infection status of the donors was unknown, age-related changes in expanded clonotypes may potentially have been confounded. Estimates of total diversity based on one million sequenced T cells were regarded as lower bounds and as underestimates. Compared with the aged group, the long-lived group had more naive CD4+ T cells, fewer expanded clones and increased TCR diversity, a pattern suggesting age selection. Because profiling used bulk unsorted PBMCs, naive and antigen-experienced compartments could not be compared conclusively. Observed TCR beta diversity per million T cells fell roughly linearly with age, and a significant reduction was already apparent by age around 40. The percentage of naive T cells measured by flow cytometry correlated strongly with observed TCR beta diversity.

On this clonotype: What antigen it recognizes has not been identified. Base quality data are lacking; no much larger clone is found one base away.

The donors were roughly 39 Caucasian individuals from Russia, aged about 6 to 95 years, who were systemically healthy. Each donor gave around 9 milliliters of peripheral blood, collected into EDTA-treated Vacutainer tubes. Ficoll-Paque density-gradient centrifugation was used to isolate PBMCs, with at least 6 million per sample. Total RNA was extracted from PBMCs with Trizol reagent, with at least 5.5 micrograms obtained per sample. For every donor, flow cytometry on a PBMC aliquot measured the percentage of naive CD45RAhigh/CD27high T cells. Receptors were amplified or captured by 5' RACE. The reads were generated on an Illumina HiSeq 2500. The second PCR ran for about 6 to 11 cycles and used a J-beta primer mix along with a sample-barcoded 5' primer. Each TCR beta cDNA molecule received a unique molecular identifier from a template-switch 5' adaptor carrying 12 random nucleotides. At least 2.5 million CDR3-containing paired-end reads were obtained from each sample. First-strand cDNA was synthesized from all RNA with the Mint cDNA synthesis kit, primed by a TRBC-specific oligonucleotide. Following uracil-DNA glycosylase treatment, a first 18-cycle PCR with universal primers M1SS and BC2_uni_R was performed on all cDNA. The original methods were these. For normalization, 1 million high-quality reads were randomly selected from each sample, with every read carrying a distinct molecular identifier. Reads sharing molecular identifiers were discarded rather than binned into consensus sequences. MiTCR, with a Q25 quality threshold and the strictest error-elimination algorithm, was used for CDR3 identification, clonotype clustering and error correction. A nonparametric unseen species model with Euler transformation was used to estimate a lower bound on total TCR beta diversity. Using fastp trimming at Q25 and MiXCR clonotype assembly, TCRdb reanalyzed the public sequencing data and kept in-frame beta chains. Here each entry gathers all rows of one CDR3 protein and keeps the most common genes and DNA. These V and J calls originate from TCRdb's pipeline instead of the authors' own analysis. The sample has about 2 million distinct CDR3 sequences on record, about 50% of them singletons. The ten largest clones add up to less than 2.5% of the sample.

Sequences MGHRA (CDR1) and YSYEKL (CDR2) are obtained from the germline V gene. Including the terminal cysteine and phenylalanine, the CDR3 comprises 17 residues. Only the CDR3 region is kept as DNA, spanning 51 bases read in frame from base 1. The receptor's source is a woman in her 40s in good health. Specimen: blood. This sequence uses TRBV4-1 and TRBJ2-7, and 12 bases in between align with TRBD1. The J call may be mistaken, given a closer DNA end match to TRBJ2-5. This receptor has the CDR3 CASSPQGTGGSQETQYF. The DNA sequence is TGCGCCAGCAGCCCCCAAGGGACAGGGGGCTCCCAAGAGACCCAGTACTTC.